The T cell receptor beta chain described here comes from a study of blood T cell repertoires in COVID-19. On the study more broadly: COVID-19 samples collected from the United States, Italy and Spain covered acute and convalescent phases. From T cells, B-cell-depleted T cells, or PBMCs came the material, which was cDNA or gDNA.

A remark on this clone: Additional DNA sequences in this sample encode the identical CDR3.

Original processing notes: Amplification from reference gene primers served as the basis for estimated nucleated cell counts. TCRdb's table, derived via immunoSEQ multiplex PCR, lists solely in-frame clones and lacks some. V, J and clone size are taken as reported in that table, and D and trimming were inferred from the DNA itself. The data show about 93,000 clones, approximately 87% seen once. This CDR3 spans 16 amino acids. V trimming: 1 base; J trimming: 2 bases; junction bases outside the gene matches: 3. Germline loops: CDR1 SGHTA, CDR2 FQGNSA. The sample was peripheral blood. This receptor was taken from a human donor with active COVID-19. The donor label of this sample is uncertain. This sequence joins TRBV7-2 and TRBJ2-5; 11 bases are shared with TRBD2. CDR3 coding DNA: TGTGCCAGCAGCTTAGGTTTAGCGGGGGGGCAAGAGACCCAGTACTTC. It is translated as CASSLGLAGGQETQYF.